The 17 T cell receptor beta chains below come from one sample, sequenced in a study of blood T cell repertoires in COVID-19. Produced via immunoSEQ multiplex PCR; TCRdb's table is partial and in-frame only. The table includes 200,000 to 300,000 clones, approximately 88% detected once. The specimen sequenced was PBMCs or T cells enriched from blood (not recorded which). All receptors derive from a woman aged 40 to 50 with acute COVID-19.

J is TRBJ1-2 and V is TRBV29-1; 10 positions agree with TRBD1. Trimming removed 3 bases from V and 7 bases from J; junction bases left unmatched: 5. Germline V gene lookup returns CDR1 SQVTM and CDR2 ANQGSEA. The CDR3 is made up of 13 amino acids. The CDR3 region is CSVEGQGRSGYTF. In nucleotides, the CDR3 is TGCAGCGTTGAGGGACAGGGGAGATCTGGCTACACCTTC.

J is TRBJ2-3 and V is TRBV4-2, with TRBD2 matching 13 bases. From germline, CDR1 is LGHNA and CDR2 YNFKEQ. This CDR3 is 16 amino acids long. The V gene end was trimmed by 0 bases and the J gene end by 4 bases; junction bases not matched to a gene: 1. The DNA of the CDR3 is TGTGCCAGCAGCCAAGACGGGACTAGCGGGGCAGATACGCAGTATTTT. Protein product: CASSQDGTSGADTQYF.

The V call is TRBV11-3, the J call TRBJ2-5; TRBD2 matches at 7 bases. Germline V gene data show CDR1 as SGHNT and CDR2 as YENEEA. V was clipped by 4 bases and J by 0 bases; unmatched bases: 2. This CDR3 has 14 residues. The chain's CDR3 is CASSSGGDQETQYF. The CDR3 nucleotides are TGTGCCAGCAGCTCGGGGGGAGACCAAGAGACCCAGTACTTC.

The J gene is TRBJ2-3, the V gene TRBV29-1, with D perhaps TRBD1 (5 bases). This CDR3 is 12 amino acids long. The ends were cut back, 5 bases at V and 4 bases at J, with 10 bases in the middle. Germline-derived CDR1 and CDR2 are SQVTM and ANQGSEA. Here the CDR3 reads CSVSQGADTQYF. CDR3 in DNA: TGCAGCGTTAGTCAGGGTGCAGATACGCAGTATTTT.

The CDR3 loop reads CASSYRGSGANVLTF. The CDR3 region has the DNA TGTGCCAGCAGTTACAGGGGCTCTGGGGCCAACGTCCTGACTTTC. The chain recombines TRBV6-2 or TRBV6-3 with TRBJ2-6; possibly TRBD1 for D (5 bases). The CDR3 has 15 amino acids. CDR1 MNHEY and CDR2 SVGEGT come from the germline V gene. The V end lost 2 bases, the J end lost 0 bases, and 5 bases lay between the germline ends.

The chain combines TRBV3-1 (or the pseudogene TRBV3-2) with TRBJ1-5; D is uncertain. V lost 0 bases, J lost 1 base, and 7 bases lay in between. Germline V gives CDR1 LGHDT, CDR2 YNNKEL (reference sequence). There are 15 residues in the CDR3. CDR3 bases: TGTGCCAGCAGCCAAGATCAGCGAAGCAATCAGCCCCAGCATTTT. Translated, it gives CASSQDQRSNQPQHF.

The chain has TRBV7-9 and TRBJ2-2, with D possibly matching TRBD2 (6 bases). The CDR3 consists of 17 residues. Deletions cut 1 base from V and 1 base from J, with 13 bases between. The germline gives CDR1 SEHNR, CDR2 FQNEAQ (reference sequence). The CDR3 protein is CASSLGSGGVNTGELFF. CDR3 DNA sequence: TGTGCCAGCAGCTTAGGGTCCGGCGGGGTGAACACCGGGGAGCTGTTTTTT.

The sample holds a few counts of this clone. The chain carries TRBV9 and TRBJ2-7, with D perhaps TRBD2 (6 bases). The ends were cut back, 0 bases at V and 0 bases at J, with 10 bases in the middle. CDR1 and CDR2 (germline): SGDLS, YYNGEE. The CDR3 runs 15 residues. CDR3 loop: CASSVAPGDSYEQYF. The CDR3, as DNA: TGTGCCAGCAGCGTAGCCCCGGGAGACTCCTACGAGCAGTACTTC. Supplemented by reference TRBV9 and TRBJ2-7, the full variable domain reads DSGVTQTPKHLITATGQRVTLRCSPRSGDLSVYWYQQSLDQGLQFLIQYYNGEERAKGNILERFSAQQFPDLHSELNLSSLELGDSALYFCASSVAPGDSYEQYFGPGTRLTVT.

Only a few counts were recorded for this clone. V gene TRBV28 combines with J gene TRBJ1-5, with D possibly matching TRBD1 (5 bases). Germline V CDR1 and CDR2: MDHEN, SYDVKM. The CDR3 is 16 amino acids. Trimming removed 7 bases at V and 2 bases at J, with 18 bases between. The CDR3 loop reads CASIGGSWLGNQPQHF. CDR3 nucleotide sequence: TGTGCCAGCATCGGGGGGTCGTGGTTGGGCAATCAGCCCCAGCATTTT.

This clone appeared a single time. The chain employs TRBV10-1 and TRBJ2-3, with 14 bases fitting TRBD2. The CDR3 is made up of 16 amino acids. Germline lookup yields CDR1 WNHNN and CDR2 SYGVQD (reference sequence). With V trimmed by 2 bases and J by 6 bases, 4 bases remained unmatched. The CDR3: CASSEGLAGGRDTQYF. The CDR3 DNA follows: TGCGCCAGCAGTGAGGGACTAGCGGGGGGCCGGGATACGCAGTATTTT.

The chain links TRBV5-1 to TRBJ2-3; D is possibly TRBD1 (6 bases). Trimming pared 0 bases from V and 2 bases from J, leaving 13 bases between. Germline CDR1 is SGHRS and CDR2 is YFSETQ. This CDR3 has 16 amino acids. As DNA, the CDR3 is TGCGCCAGCAGCTTGGTTGGGGGCAAGGCCACAGATACGCAGTATTTT. It yields the protein CASSLVGGKATDTQYF.

This rearrangement joins TRBV30 to TRBJ1-4, with TRBD1 matching over 7 bases. CDR3 length: 14 amino acids. The J segment lost 8 bases and the V segment lost 5 bases, leaving 11 bases of the junction unmatched. Per the germline V gene, CDR1 is GTSNPN and CDR2 is SVGIG (reference sequence). This CDR3 reads CAWRAGGSLEKLFF. In nucleotides, the CDR3 is TGTGCCTGGCGAGCAGGGGGGTCCCTCGAAAAACTGTTTTTT. Drawing the rest from reference TRBV30 and TRBJ1-4, the complete variable domain is SQTIHQWPATLVQPVGSPLSLECTVEGTSNPNLYWYRQAAGRGLQLLFYSVGIGQISSEVPQNLSASRPQDRQFILSSKKLLLSDSGFYLCAWRAGGSLEKLFFGSGTQLSVL.

J is TRBJ1-5 and V is TRBV18; 12 positions agree with TRBD1. CDR3 length: 15 amino acids. Per germline, CDR1 KGHSH and CDR2 LQKENI. The trim removed 6 bases at V and 4 bases at J, leaving 4 bases unmatched. Here the CDR3 DNA reads TGTGCCAGCTCCGGGACAGGGGGCGGTAATCAGCCCCAGCATTTT. Protein: CASSGTGGGNQPQHF.

The rearrangement links TRBV5-1 to TRBJ1-2; D is perhaps TRBD1 (5 bases). Germline V gene lookup returns CDR1 SGHRS and CDR2 YFSETQ. The CDR3 runs 13 residues. V was pared by 2 bases and J by 6 bases, with 11 bases between. As DNA, the CDR3 is TGCGCCAGCAGCTTCGGCCGGGGGGATGGCTACACCTTC. This gives the protein CASSFGRGDGYTF.

V gene TRBV4-2 combines with J gene TRBJ1-5, with D unclear. V was clipped by 6 bases and J by 0 bases, with 12 bases between them. CDR1 and CDR2 (germline): LGHNA, YNFKEQ. The CDR3 totals 15 residues. The DNA of the CDR3 is TGTGCCAGCAGATCATCAACAGATAGCAATCAGCCCCAGCATTTT. Translation gives CASRSSTDSNQPQHF.

This chain uses TRBV10-3 with TRBJ2-5; 7 bases line up with TRBD2. Germline CDR1 reads ENHRY; CDR2 reads SYGVKD. CDR3 size: 15 residues. V was pared by 8 bases and J by 5 bases, with 14 bases of the junction left unmatched. In DNA, the CDR3 is TGTGCCATCGGGAGGGACGGGGCTATGGGGGAGACCCAGTACTTC. As protein: CAIGRDGAMGETQYF.

The V gene is TRBV18, the J gene TRBJ2-1; no clear D gene. The V end was cut by 0 bases, the J end by 9 bases, with 6 bases between. The CDR3 has 12 residues. The germline V gene encodes CDR1 KGHSH and CDR2 LQKENI. The CDR3 reads CASSPPPGEQFF. The DNA for the CDR3 is TGTGCCAGCTCACCACCGCCCGGTGAGCAGTTCTTC.